Below, 8 T cell receptor beta chains from the same sample are listed, as sequenced in a study of shared clonotypes between healthy human individuals. The method was immunoSEQ multiplex PCR; TCRdb's version includes in-frame clones alone and lacks a portion of them. In the table there are about 2.2 million clones, about 94% of which are singletons. CD45RO-negative, CCR7-selected cells formed the naive CD8 fraction, which excluded terminally differentiated effector memory CD45RA+ cells. The source material was naive CD8+ T cells from PBMCs. The receptors were sampled from a man aged 18 to 30 in good health. Some clones in this sample may be carry-over from other donors' samples.

This rearrangement joins TRBV5-1 to TRBJ1-2; D is possibly TRBD1 (6 bases). Germline-derived CDR1 and CDR2 are SGHRS and YFSETQ. Between the trimmed V and J ends, which lost 0 bases and 7 bases, there was a span of 13 bases. The CDR3 is 14 amino acids. Here the CDR3 reads CASSLVEGDPGYTF. The CDR3 DNA reads as TGCGCCAGCAGCTTGGTGGAGGGGGATCCTGGCTACACCTTC.

The V and J genes are TRBV25-1 and TRBJ2-7, with 11 bases matching TRBD2. The ends lost 5 bases at V and 3 bases at J; junction bases unmatched: 3. The V gene's germline CDR1 is MGHDK and CDR2 SYGVNS. The CDR3 is made up of 14 amino acids. CDR3 nucleotide sequence: TGTGCCAGCAGTCCGGGACTAGCGGTCTACGAGCAGTACTTC. This codes for CASSPGLAVYEQYF.

This chain joins TRBV4-3 and TRBJ2-5, with D perhaps TRBD1 (7 bases). The V gene lost 0 bases and the J gene lost 4 bases, with 15 bases spanning the gap. Per germline, CDR1 LGHNA and CDR2 YSLEER. This CDR3 spans 16 amino acids. This chain's CDR3 is CASSQDLEGAAETQYF. CDR3 nucleotides: TGCGCCAGCAGCCAAGATCTGGAGGGGGCTGCAGAGACCCAGTACTTC.

The chain couples TRBV7-9 to TRBJ1-5; D gene ambiguous. V was shortened by 3 bases and J by 7 bases, with 10 bases between the two germline ends. The CDR3 has 13 residues. CDR1 and CDR2 (germline): SEHNR, FQNEAQ (reference sequence). This chain's CDR3 is CASSFEVGQPQHF. The CDR3 nucleotides are TGTGCCAGCAGCTTCGAGGTAGGACAGCCCCAGCATTTT. The complete variable domain, with remaining parts taken from reference TRBV7-9 and TRBJ1-5, reads DTGVSQNPRHKITKRGQNVTFRCDPISEHNRLYWYRQTLGQGPEFLTYFQNEAQLEKSRLLSDRFSAERPKGSFSTLEIQRTEQGDSAMYLCASSFEVGQPQHFGDGTRLSIL.

This chain links TRBV5-1 with TRBJ2-1, with D uncertain. This CDR3 contains 12 residues. The germline gives CDR1 SGHRS, CDR2 YFSETQ. V was cut by 1 base and J by 8 bases, with 7 bases left in between. CDR3 sequence (DNA): TGCGCCAGCAGCTTGAGATTCGATGAGCAGTTCTTC. Encoded protein: CASSLRFDEQFF. Full variable domain (missing parts from reference TRBV5-1 and TRBJ2-1): KAGVTQTPRYLIKTRGQQVTLSCSPISGHRSVSWYQQTPGQGLQFLFEYFSETQRNKGNFPGRFSGRQFSNSRSEMNVSTLELGDSALYLCASSLRFDEQFFGPGTRLTVL.

This chain joins TRBV27 and TRBJ2-1; a possible D gene is TRBD1 (6 bases). The V and J ends lost 10 bases and 4 bases respectively, with 14 bases between them. Germline V gene sequence: CDR1 MNHEY, CDR2 SMNVEV (reference sequence). CDR3 length: 13 amino acids. The CDR3 sequence is CATGDGPYNEQFF. The CDR3 DNA sequence: TGTGCCACAGGGGACGGGCCTTACAATGAGCAGTTCTTC.

The rearrangement uses TRBV2 and TRBJ1-1; perhaps TRBD1 as D (5 bases). Germline V gene data show CDR1 as SNHLY and CDR2 as FYNNEI. Trimming left V 5 bases short and J 10 bases short, with 14 bases between. The CDR3 extends over 12 amino acids. CDR3 region: CASSRDRPGAFF. The DNA for the CDR3 is TGTGCCAGCAGTCGGGACCGCCCGGGAGCTTTCTTT.

The J gene is TRBJ1-5, the V gene TRBV28, with D uncertain. Trimming stripped 5 bases from V and 1 base from J, with 18 bases between. Germline CDR1 MDHEN, CDR2 SYDVKM. The CDR3 contains 17 residues. The CDR3 sequence is CASSPHQTGSSNQPQHF. DNA for the CDR3: TGTGCCAGCAGTCCCCATCAGACCGGGAGCAGCAATCAGCCCCAGCATTTT.